Listed below are T cell receptor beta chains from one sample, sequenced in a study of T-cell memory formation after mild COVID-19. TCRdb reprocessed the 5' RACE reads with MiXCR, giving one entry per CDR3 protein. This table has 140,000 to 150,000 distinct CDR3 sequences, 20% to 25% appearing once. Source material: PBMCs or a T cell subset sorted from them (not recorded which). These TCRs come from an adult woman who had mild COVID-19 (a few samples of this study predate the infection). Cell type and time point are not known. Both conserved end residues are part of each CDR3. D genes are given only for firm matches. Clone size is given for some rows only: seen once, a few or many times, or a class if the clone is expanded.

d_gene	abundance	j_gene	v_gene	CDR3nt	CDR3aa
NA	NA	TRBJ2-1	TRBV14	TGTGCCAGCAGCTATGTTAATGAGCAGTTCTTC	CASSYVNEQFF
TRBD2	few	TRBJ2-1	TRBV29-1	TGCAGCGGTAGCGGGGTTCGCTCCTACAATGAGCAGTTCTTC	CSGSGVRSYNEQFF
TRBD2	NA	TRBJ2-7	TRBV29-1	TGCAGCGTTGAAACACCAGCGGGGGGCCCTAGCTCCTACGAGCAGTACTTC	CSVETPAGGPSSYEQYF
NA	few	TRBJ2-1	TRBV7-6	TGTGCCAGCAGCCCTCTACCTTACAATGAGCAGTTCTTC	CASSPLPYNEQFF
NA	few	TRBJ1-1	TRBV7-8	TGTGCCAGCAGCTTAGAGCTGAACACTGAAGCTTTCTTT	CASSLELNTEAFF
NA	NA	TRBJ2-3	TRBV7-9	TGTGCCAGCAGCCCCCACCTCCGGGACCGGGGAGGTGATACGCAGTATTTT	CASSPHLRDRGGDTQYF
NA	NA	TRBJ2-2	TRBV7-6	TGTGCCAGCAGCTTAGCGCTACAATACCCGAACACCGGGGAGCTGTTTTTT	CASSLALQYPNTGELFF
NA	NA	TRBJ2-7	TRBV20-1	TGCAGTGCTAGACGCCCGGACGGCTACGAGCAGTACTTC	CSARRPDGYEQYF
NA	few	TRBJ2-1	TRBV6-2/TRBV6-3	TGTGCCAGCAGTTACTGGACTAAAGAGCAGTTCTTC	CASSYWTKEQFF
NA	few	TRBJ2-7	TRBV20-1	TGCAGTGCCCCCCCCTCCGAAGAAACCCCCTACGAGCAGTACTTC	CSAPPSEETPYEQYF
NA	many	TRBJ1-2	TRBV1	TGCACCACCCTGACCCCCGCAGGCTACACCTTC	CTTLTPAGYTF
TRBD2	many	TRBJ2-3	TRBV7-9	TGTGCCAGCAGCTTATTGGTGGGACTAGCGTTGACAGATACGCAGTATTTT	CASSLLVGLALTDTQYF
NA	few	TRBJ2-1	TRBV9	TGTGCCAGCAGCGTAGGTGGCGACCTCTACAATGAGCAGTTCTTC	CASSVGGDLYNEQFF
TRBD1	few	TRBJ2-7	TRBV10-3	TGTGCCATCAGTCCCCCCGGGACAGGGTCGTACGAGCAGTACTTC	CAISPPGTGSYEQYF
TRBD2	few	TRBJ2-1	TRBV9	TGTGCCAGCAGCGTAGAGGGACTAGGCTTCAATGAGCAGTTCTTC	CASSVEGLGFNEQFF
TRBD2	NA	TRBJ2-1	TRBV9	TGTGCCAGCAGCGTACCCATAGCGGGGGGTCTGAATGAGCAGTTCTTC	CASSVPIAGGLNEQFF
TRBD1	NA	TRBJ1-2	TRBV27	TGTGCCAGCAGGCCTCCAGTGGGACAGGCCTATGGCTACACCTTC	CASRPPVGQAYGYTF
NA	few	TRBJ2-5	TRBV7-9	TGTGCCAGCGGGGGAGAGACCCAGTACTTC	CASGGETQYF
NA	few	TRBJ1-5	TRBV6-5	TGTGCCAGCAGTTCGCTTGGGCTGACTGAAGTCAATCAGCCCCAGCATTTT	CASSSLGLTEVNQPQHF
NA	few	TRBJ2-7	TRBV7-9	TGTGCCAGCAGCTTAGCGCAGGGGACTTCAGTCTACGAGCAGTACTTC	CASSLAQGTSVYEQYF